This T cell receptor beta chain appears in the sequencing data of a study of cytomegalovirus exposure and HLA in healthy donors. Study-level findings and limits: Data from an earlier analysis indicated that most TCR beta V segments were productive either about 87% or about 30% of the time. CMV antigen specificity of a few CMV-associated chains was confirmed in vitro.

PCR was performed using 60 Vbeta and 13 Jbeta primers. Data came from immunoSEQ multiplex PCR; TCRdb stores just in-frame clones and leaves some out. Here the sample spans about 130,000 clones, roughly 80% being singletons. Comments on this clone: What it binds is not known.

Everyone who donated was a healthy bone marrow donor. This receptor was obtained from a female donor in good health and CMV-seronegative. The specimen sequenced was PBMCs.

This chain's CDR3 is CASTPDSAYNSPLHF. The CDR3 DNA reads as TGTGCCAGCACCCCCGACAGCGCCTATAATTCACCCCTCCACTTT. The J gene is TRBJ1-6, the V gene TRBV2; D perhaps matches TRBD1 (5 bases). CDR1 and CDR2 from the germline V gene are SNHLY and FYNNEI. The CDR3 has 15 amino acids. The V gene lost 7 bases and the J gene lost 2 bases, with 12 bases spanning the gap.